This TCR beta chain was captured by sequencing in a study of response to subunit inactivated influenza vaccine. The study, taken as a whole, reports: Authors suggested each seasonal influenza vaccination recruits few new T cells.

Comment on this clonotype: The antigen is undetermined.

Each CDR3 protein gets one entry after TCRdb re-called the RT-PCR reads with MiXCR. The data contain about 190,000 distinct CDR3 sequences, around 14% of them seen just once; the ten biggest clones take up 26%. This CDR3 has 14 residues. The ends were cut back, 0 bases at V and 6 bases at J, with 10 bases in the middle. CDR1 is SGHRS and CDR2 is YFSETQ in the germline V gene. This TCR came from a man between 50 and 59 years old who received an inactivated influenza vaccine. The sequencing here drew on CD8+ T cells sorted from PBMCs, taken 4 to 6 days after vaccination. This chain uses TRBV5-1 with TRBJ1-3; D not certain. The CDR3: CASSLGGGENTIYF. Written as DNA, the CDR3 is TGCGCCAGCAGCTTGGGTGGAGGAGAAAACACCATATATTTT.